The 18 T cell receptor beta chains below were found in one sample sequenced in a study of shared clonotypes between healthy human individuals. The data were produced by immunoSEQ multiplex PCR, yet TCRdb's version contains in-frame clones alone and is incomplete. The top ten hold approximately 0.13% of the sample, which has some 2,100,000 clones, roughly 95% seen once. The sequenced material came from naive CD4+ T cells sorted from blood. The sample's subset: CD45RA+ positively selected. Receptors originate from a man aged 18 to 29 in good health.

The chain is built from TRBV9 and TRBJ1-1, with D possibly matching TRBD1 (5 bases). Germline lookup yields CDR1 SGDLS and CDR2 YYNGEE. V lost 2 bases and J 2 bases, leaving 13 bases between the germline ends. This CDR3 contains 15 residues. The CDR3 region is CASSVREGLNTEAFF. The CDR3 bases are TGTGCCAGCAGCGTCAGGGAAGGGCTCAACACTGAAGCTTTCTTT.

CDR3 nucleotides: TGTGCCAGCAGTTTAGGTACCCCCAACGAGCAGTACTTC. This sequence encodes CASSLGTPNEQYF. The chain combines TRBV28 with TRBJ2-7; D gene unclear. Trimming removed 2 bases from V and 5 bases from J, with 10 bases in between. Germline lookup yields CDR1 MDHEN and CDR2 SYDVKM. There are 13 residues in the CDR3.

The chain recombines TRBV6-5 with TRBJ1-2, with D unclear. V lost 10 bases to trimming and J lost 4 bases, with 7 bases between them. CDR3 length: 10 amino acids. Germline CDR1 and CDR2: MNHEY and SVGAGI. This CDR3 is CAIGRYGYTF. DNA of the CDR3: TGTGCCATCGGACGCTATGGCTACACCTTC.

The chain employs TRBV12-5 and TRBJ1-5; D may be TRBD1 (5 bases). The CDR3 consists of 13 residues. Germline CDR1 is LGHNT and CDR2 is FRNRAP. The germline V and J ends were trimmed by 4 bases and 4 bases, with 8 bases remaining between them. Here the CDR3 DNA reads TGTGCTAGTGGTTATGGGGGGAATCAGCCCCAGCATTTT. Encoded protein: CASGYGGNQPQHF.

The chain links TRBV5-6 to TRBJ1-1; D not certain. Germline V gene lookup returns CDR1 SGHDT and CDR2 YYEEEE. The CDR3 loop spans 13 amino acids. V was clipped by 0 bases and J by 3 bases, with 6 bases between them. The CDR3 sequence is CASSLATYTEAFF. CDR3 nucleotides: TGTGCCAGCAGCTTGGCTACGTACACTGAAGCTTTCTTT.

This chain uses TRBV9 with TRBJ2-3, with 7 positions matching TRBD2. Germline trimming cut 3 bases from V and 9 bases from J; bases unmatched to any gene: 10. Germline V lookup: CDR1 SGDLS, CDR2 YYNGEE. This CDR3 contains 14 residues. The CDR3 is CASSAYRDYGTQYF. The DNA for the CDR3 is TGTGCCAGCAGCGCATACCGGGACTACGGAACGCAGTATTTT. Using reference TRBV9 and TRBJ2-3 for the parts outside the CDR3, the full variable domain is DSGVTQTPKHLITATGQRVTLRCSPRSGDLSVYWYQQSLDQGLQFLIQYYNGEERAKGNILERFSAQQFPDLHSELNLSSLELGDSALYFCASSAYRDYGTQYFGPGTRLTVL.

Remarks on this clone: Within the sample, other DNA sequences also encode this same CDR3. The chain has TRBV28 and TRBJ1-5; 9 nucleotides line up with TRBD1. This CDR3 spans 15 amino acids. After removal of 5 bases from V and 4 bases from J, the junction contained 6 bases not matched to a gene. Germline V gene lookup returns CDR1 MDHEN and CDR2 SYDVKM. The CDR3 sequence: CASSLRDRVNQPQHF. CDR3 nucleotide sequence: TGTGCCAGCAGTCTCCGGGACAGGGTAAATCAGCCCCAGCATTTT.

The chain carries TRBV6-1 and TRBJ1-5, with D maybe TRBD1 (5 bases). This CDR3 has 15 amino acids. Germline CDR1 is MNHNS and CDR2 is SASEGT. Trimming cost V 1 base and J 3 bases, with 10 bases left between them. The CDR3 loop reads CASSEGGSVNQPQHF. The DNA of the CDR3 is TGTGCCAGCAGTGAAGGGGGCAGTGTCAATCAGCCCCAGCATTTT.

The V gene is TRBV5-6, the J gene TRBJ2-2; tentatively, D is TRBD1 or TRBD2 (5 bases each). CDR3 length equals 15 residues. V lost 2 bases, J lost 6 bases, and 14 bases lay in between. CDR1 is SGHDT, CDR2 YYEEEE, per germline. The CDR3 bases are TGTGCCAGCAGCTTTTCGGGACCCCGCGCCGGGGAGCTGTTTTTT. It translates to CASSFSGPRAGELFF.

V gene TRBV7-2 combines with J gene TRBJ1-4; D is undetermined. Trimming pared 5 bases from V and 7 bases from J, leaving 14 bases between. Per the germline V gene, CDR1 is SGHTA and CDR2 is FQGNSA. The CDR3 sequence is 14 residues long. CDR3 nucleotide sequence: TGTGCCAGCAGCGTCGTTGGGTGGGGTGAAAAACTGTTTTTT. This translates into CASSVVGWGEKLFF.

The count of this clone is one. This CDR3 is also generated by other DNA sequences in the sample. The genes are TRBV6-5 and TRBJ2-7; D remains unclear. The V end lost 2 bases, the J end lost 3 bases, and 8 bases lay between the germline ends. CDR3 size: 13 residues. Germline CDR1 reads MNHEY; CDR2 reads SVGAGI. This chain's CDR3 is CASSYLGSYEQYF. The DNA for the CDR3 is TGTGCCAGCAGTTACCTCGGAAGCTACGAGCAGTACTTC.

This chain uses TRBV30 with TRBJ2-3; either TRBD1 or TRBD2 may supply D (5 bases each). The germline gives CDR1 GTSNPN, CDR2 SVGIG (reference sequence). Trimming pared 4 bases from V and 7 bases from J, leaving 9 bases between. This CDR3 contains 11 residues. The CDR3 DNA reads TGTGCCTGGACGGGGCAAAATACGCAGTATTTT. It codes for CAWTGQNTQYF.

This rearrangement joins TRBV11-1 to TRBJ2-5, with D perhaps being TRBD1 or TRBD2 (5 bases each). The CDR3 extends over 13 amino acids. Trimming shortened V by 10 bases and J by 5 bases, and 17 bases separated the two germline ends. Germline V CDR1 and CDR2: SGHAT, FQDESV (reference sequence). CDR3 sequence reads: CATRVGTRETQYF. The CDR3 coding sequence is TGTGCCACCCGGGTGGGGACGCGGGAGACCCAGTACTTC.

As for this clone: Other DNA sequences in the same sample also yield this CDR3. The V gene is TRBV2, the J gene TRBJ1-5; D remains unclear. The germline V gene has CDR1 SNHLY and CDR2 FYNNEI. Between the trimmed V and J ends, which lost 6 bases and 4 bases, there was a span of 10 bases. CDR3 length: 13 amino acids. The CDR3 protein is CASSAGQNQPQHF. CDR3 nucleotides: TGTGCCAGCAGCGCCGGGCAAAATCAGCCCCAGCATTTT.

This rearrangement joins TRBV2 to TRBJ1-6, with 10 bases matching TRBD1. Trimming cost V 6 bases and J 14 bases; bases outside gene matches: 7. The V gene's germline CDR1 is SNHLY and CDR2 FYNNEI. CDR3 length: 13 residues. Written as DNA, the CDR3 is TGTGCCAGCAGGGACAGGGGGTGGAGGGCCCTCCACTTT. It yields the protein CASRDRGWRALHF.

V gene TRBV2 combines with J gene TRBJ2-5; D uncertain. V dropped 1 base and J dropped 5 bases, with 11 bases sitting between them. Germline V gives CDR1 SNHLY, CDR2 FYNNEI. The CDR3 runs to 14 residues. CDR3 in DNA: TGTGCCAGCAGTGAAGAGGGCCTTATGGAGACCCAGTACTTC. Its protein is CASSEEGLMETQYF.

CDR3 sequence (DNA): TGTGCCAGCAGTTTCGAGAGCGGGGGAGGTCAGGGGACCCAGTACTTC. As protein: CASSFESGGGQGTQYF. The rearrangement links TRBV28 to TRBJ2-5; 8 bases fit TRBD2. V dropped 3 bases and J dropped 7; count of bases not matched to a gene: 13. This CDR3 spans 16 amino acids. Germline-derived CDR1 and CDR2 are MDHEN and SYDVKM.

The chain links TRBV5-8 to TRBJ2-1; 9 bases match TRBD1. J lost 6 bases, V lost 7 bases, and 5 bases had no gene match. This CDR3 is built from 13 residues. Germline CDR1 and CDR2: SGHTS and YDEGEE. In nucleotides, the CDR3 is TGTGCCAGCGTGGGGGGACAGGGCAATGAGCAGTTCTTC. It specifies CASVGGQGNEQFF.